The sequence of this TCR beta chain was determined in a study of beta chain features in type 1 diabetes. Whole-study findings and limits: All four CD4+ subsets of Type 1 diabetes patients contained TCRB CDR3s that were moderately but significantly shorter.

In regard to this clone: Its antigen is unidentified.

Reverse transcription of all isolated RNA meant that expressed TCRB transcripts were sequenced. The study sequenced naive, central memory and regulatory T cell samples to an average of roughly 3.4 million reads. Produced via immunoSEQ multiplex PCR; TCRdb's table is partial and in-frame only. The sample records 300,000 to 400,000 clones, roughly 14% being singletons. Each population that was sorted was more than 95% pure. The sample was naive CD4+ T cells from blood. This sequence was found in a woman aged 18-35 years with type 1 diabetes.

CDR3: CASTPGVHPGNIQYF. The CDR3 nucleotides read TGTGCCAGCACCCCCGGGGTCCACCCGGGGAACATTCAGTACTTC. The V and J genes are TRBV7-2 and TRBJ2-4; a weak D match, TRBD2 (5 bases). The germline V and J ends were trimmed by 7 bases and 7 bases, with 20 bases remaining between them. Germline CDR1 is SGHTA and CDR2 is FQGNSA. The CDR3 spans 15 residues.